This TCR beta chain was retrieved from a study of graft-versus-host responses after intestinal transplantation. Turning to the study itself: Transplants were multivisceral, liver-intestinal, or isolated intestinal. Overall study results and limits: Recipient marrow contained GvH clones, some of which appeared first in ileum or blood.

On this clone: The antigen remains undetermined.

This CDR3 region has 13 residues. CDR1 and CDR2 (germline): SGHTS, YDEGEE. The J segment lost 4 bases and the V segment lost 3 bases, leaving 1 base of the junction unmatched. Only in-frame clones appear in the TCRdb table, and some are missing; sequencing was by immunoSEQ multiplex PCR. In the table there are about 90,000 clones, 88% of which are singletons. The gene calls are TRBV5-8 and TRBJ1-5, with TRBD1 matching 7 bases. This specimen consisted of unstimulated CD4+ T cells sorted from spleen or lymph node cells, obtained before transplant. This clonotype originated in a human donor who was the organ donor for an intestinal transplant. The CDR3 sequence is CASSSTGNQPQHF. CDR3 nucleotide sequence: TGTGCCAGCAGCTCGACAGGGAATCAGCCCCAGCATTTT.